The T cell receptor beta chain under discussion was sequenced for a study of shared clonotypes between healthy human individuals. Overall study findings and caveats: The represented genetic and exposure-history diversity was limited by the small number of donors.

A remark on this clone: Its matching antigen is unknown.

This CDR3 has 15 amino acids. Trimming took 6 bases from V and 4 from J, leaving 13 bases between them. Looked up from germline, CDR1 is MDHEN and CDR2 is SYDVKM. Genomic DNA from each subset was divided evenly over several immunoSEQ plates. Replicate PCRs run on unsorted PBMC used 300 ng DNA, which was 31,000 or so T cell genomes. Clones were read by immunoSEQ multiplex PCR, and TCRdb kept only the in-frame ones, dropping some. The data show around 480,000 clones, 75% to 80% seen once. The sample comprised PBMCs. The source is a woman aged 35 to 49 in good health. Some clones in this sample may be carry-over from other donors' samples. The V and J genes are TRBV28 and TRBJ1-6, with D perhaps matching TRBD1 (6 bases). CDR3 DNA: TGTGCCAGCAGCCGACGAAGGGGGTATAATTCACCCCTCCACTTT. It yields the protein CASSRRRGYNSPLHF.